This TCR beta chain was recovered during a study of shared clonotypes between healthy human individuals. Notes on the study in general: The sharing of approximately 5.1% of naive CD4 clonotypes was seen across a few donors.

As concerns this clone: What it recognizes is unknown.

Assay used: immunoSEQ multiplex PCR; TCRdb lists only in-frame clones, some missing. Found here are millions of clones, 85% to 95% of them singletons; the top ten hold 1.5% to 2%. Naive-designated CD8 cells lacked CD45RO, were positively enriched for CCR7, and omitted terminally differentiated effector memory CD45RA+ cells. The CDR3 covers 16 residues. Trimming stripped 4 bases from V and 6 bases from J, with 23 bases between. CDR1 and CDR2 from the germline V gene are SGHDT and YYEEEE. What was sequenced was naive CD8+ T cells from PBMCs. The chain links TRBV5-6 to TRBJ2-7; D assignment may be TRBD1 or TRBD2 (6 bases each). The clonotype was recovered from a man aged 18 to 35 in good health. Some clones in this sample may be carry-over from other donors' samples. CDR3 in DNA: TGTGCCAGCAGCGTGGGGGCGGGGACAACATCGGGCGAGCAGTACTTC. Amino acids: CASSVGAGTTSGEQYF. Variable domain in full (rest from reference TRBV5-6 and TRBJ2-7): DAGVTQSPTHLIKTRGQQVTLRCSPKSGHDTVSWYQQALGQGPQFIFQYYEEEERQRGNFPDRFSGHQFPNYSSELNVNALLLGDSALYLCASSVGAGTTSGEQYFGPGTRLTVT.